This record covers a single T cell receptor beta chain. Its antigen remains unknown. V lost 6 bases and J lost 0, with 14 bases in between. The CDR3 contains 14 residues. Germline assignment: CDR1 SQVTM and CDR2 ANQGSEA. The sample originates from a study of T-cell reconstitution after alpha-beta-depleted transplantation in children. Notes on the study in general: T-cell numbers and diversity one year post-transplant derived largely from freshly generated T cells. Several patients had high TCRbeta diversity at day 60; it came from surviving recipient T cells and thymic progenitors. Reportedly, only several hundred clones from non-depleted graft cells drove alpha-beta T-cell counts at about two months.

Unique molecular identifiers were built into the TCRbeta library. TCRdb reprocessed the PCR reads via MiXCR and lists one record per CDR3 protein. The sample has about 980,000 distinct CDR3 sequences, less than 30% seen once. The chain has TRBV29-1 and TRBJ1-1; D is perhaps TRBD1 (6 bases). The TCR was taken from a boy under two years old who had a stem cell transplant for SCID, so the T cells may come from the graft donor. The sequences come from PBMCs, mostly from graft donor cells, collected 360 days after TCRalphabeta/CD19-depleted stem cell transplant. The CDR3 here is CSVVRGLMNTEAFF. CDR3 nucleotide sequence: TGCAGCGTAGTACGGGGGCTCATGAACACTGAAGCTTTCTTT. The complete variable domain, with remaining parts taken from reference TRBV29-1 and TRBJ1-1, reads SAVISQKPSRDICQRGTSLTIQCQVDSQVTMMFWYRQQPGQSLTLIATANQGSEATYESGFVIDKFPISRPNLTFSTLTVSNMSPEDSSIYLCSVVRGLMNTEAFFGQGTRLTVV.